This paragraph covers one T cell receptor (beta chain) sequence. Its matching antigen is unknown. The assay was immunoSEQ multiplex PCR, and TCRdb's table has in-frame clones only and misses some. Of 4,500 to 5,000 clones in the sample, approximately 72% were seen once. The data belong to a study of PD-1 blockade in classical Hodgkin lymphoma. No patient escaped relapse after autologous stem cell transplantation, and brentuximab vedotin exposure varied. Study results and caveats: Newly diagnosed patients had baseline TCR diversity that was reportedly lower than that of healthy donors. Whatever underlies the repertoire differences (possibly disease activity or prior therapy) remains undefined.

V lost 5 bases to trimming and J lost 0 bases; unmatched junction nucleotides: 6. Germline loops: CDR1 MNHEY, CDR2 SMNVEV (reference sequence). There are 16 residues in the CDR3. This TCR derives from a human donor with classical Hodgkin lymphoma. The source material was peripheral blood mononuclear cells (PBMCs), sampled before the second cycle of nivolumab. The chain joins TRBV27 to TRBJ1-1; 10 bases are a match to TRBD1. Here the CDR3 reads CASSPPGQGLNTEAFF. The CDR3 DNA is TGTGCCAGCAGTCCCCCGGGACAGGGGCTGAACACTGAAGCTTTCTTT.